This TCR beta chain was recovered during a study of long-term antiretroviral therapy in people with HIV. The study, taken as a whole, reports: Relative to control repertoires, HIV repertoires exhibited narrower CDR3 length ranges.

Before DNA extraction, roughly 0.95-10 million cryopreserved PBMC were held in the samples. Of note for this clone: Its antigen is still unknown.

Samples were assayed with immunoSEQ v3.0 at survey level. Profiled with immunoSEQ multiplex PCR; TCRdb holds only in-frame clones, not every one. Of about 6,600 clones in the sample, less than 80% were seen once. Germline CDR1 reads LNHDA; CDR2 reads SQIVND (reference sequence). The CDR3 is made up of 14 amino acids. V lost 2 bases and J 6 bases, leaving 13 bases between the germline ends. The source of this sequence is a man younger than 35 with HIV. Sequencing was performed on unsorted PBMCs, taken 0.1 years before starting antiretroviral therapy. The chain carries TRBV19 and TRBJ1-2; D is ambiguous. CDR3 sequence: CASSIRGDGDGYTF. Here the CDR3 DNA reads TGTGCCAGTAGTATAAGAGGAGATGGTGATGGCTACACCTTC. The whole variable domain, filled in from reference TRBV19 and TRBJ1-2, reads DGGITQSPKYLFRKEGQNVTLSCEQNLNHDAMYWYRQDPGQGLRLIYYSQIVNDFQKGDIAEGYSVSREKKESFPLTVTSAQKNPTAFYLCASSIRGDGDGYTFGSGTRLTVV.